A selection of T cell receptor beta chains follows, all from one sample in a study of a mutant IDH1 vaccine in newly diagnosed glioma. Sequencing used immunoSEQ multiplex PCR; TCRdb keeps in-frame clones, though not all of them. The table lists around 62,000 clones, approximately 91% of them singletons, with under 2% in the top ten. The antigens of these receptors remain unknown. The sample in question was PBMCs, obtained from a glioma patient whose treatment included an IDH1 peptide vaccine. These receptors came from a man in his forties with glioma. Each CDR3 is given with its conserved first and last residue. A D gene is named only where the DNA matches it firmly. Expanded clones get a size class; other rows say once, few or many, or leave the size out.

abundance	v_gene	d_gene	j_gene	CDR3aa	CDR3nt
.	TRBV14	.	TRBJ1-2	CASSQDRTAHHGYTF	TGTGCCAGCAGCCAAGATCGCACCGCTCATCATGGCTACACCTTC
once	TRBV28	.	TRBJ2-7	CASSQHVSYEQYF	TGTGCCAGCAGTCAACACGTATCCTACGAGCAGTACTTC
.	TRBV11-2	.	TRBJ1-6	CASSPTAGGHSPLHF	TGTGCCAGCAGCCCGACGGCAGGAGGCCATTCACCCCTCCACTTT
.	TRBV6-5	.	TRBJ1-3	CAISLGAYSGNTIYF	TGTGCCATCAGTCTCGGGGCCTACTCTGGAAACACCATATATTTT
.	TRBV19	.	TRBJ2-4	CASSIVEGLAKNIQYF	TGTGCCAGTAGTATAGTTGAAGGACTAGCCAAAAACATTCAGTACTTC
once	TRBV4-3	.	TRBJ1-4	CASSLSRVSEKLFF	TGCGCCAGCAGCCTTAGCAGGGTTTCGGAAAAACTGTTTTTT
.	TRBV5-1	TRBD1	TRBJ2-5	CASSPGTVQETQYF	TGCGCCAGCAGCCCCGGGACAGTCCAAGAGACCCAGTACTTC
once	TRBV30	.	TRBJ2-2	CAWSVLGTGELFF	TGTGCCTGGAGTGTTCTGGGGACCGGGGAGCTGTTTTTT
.	TRBV11-2	.	TRBJ1-4	CASSLDRTGLNEKLFF	TGTGCCAGCAGCTTAGATCGTACAGGCCTTAATGAAAAACTGTTTTTT
few	TRBV5-1	.	TRBJ2-3	CASSNGDFSTDTQYF	TGCGCCAGCAGCAATGGGGACTTTAGCACAGATACGCAGTATTTT
.	TRBV30	TRBD1	TRBJ1-5	CAWSVRWGTESNQPQHF	TGTGCCTGGAGTGTCCGGTGGGGGACAGAAAGCAATCAGCCCCAGCATTTT
few	TRBV27	.	TRBJ1-2	CASKGGSQLNYGYTF	TGTGCCAGCAAGGGGGGCAGTCAGCTAAACTATGGCTACACCTTC
.	TRBV21-1	.	TRBJ2-2	CASSNCTGEGGELFF	TGTGCCAGCAGCAACTGCACAGGGGAGGGCGGGGAGCTGTTTTTT
.	TRBV6-6	TRBD2	TRBJ2-5	CASSYTLSGRRETQYF	TGTGCCAGCAGTTACACCCTTAGCGGGAGAAGAGAGACCCAGTACTTC
once	TRBV28	.	TRBJ2-1	CASSLSPSSYNEQFF	TGTGCCAGCAGTTTATCTCCTAGCTCCTACAATGAGCAGTTCTTC
.	TRBV19	.	TRBJ1-3	CASGWSGSGNTIYF	TGTGCCAGTGGCTGGAGTGGCTCTGGAAACACCATATATTTT
.	TRBV19	.	TRBJ1-1	CASSATGTEAFF	TGTGCCAGTAGTGCCACAGGGACTGAAGCTTTCTTT
.	TRBV2	TRBD2	TRBJ2-1	CASRWTSGDRNEQFF	TGTGCCAGCAGGTGGACTAGCGGGGATAGGAATGAGCAGTTCTTC
.	TRBV10-3	.	TRBJ1-2	CAISDGVGIGGYTF	TGTGCCATCAGTGATGGGGTGGGAATTGGAGGCTACACCTTC
.	TRBV29-1	TRBD1	TRBJ1-2	CSVETTGGAGYTF	TGCAGCGTTGAGACGACAGGGGGGGCTGGCTACACCTTC
.	TRBV25-1	TRBD1	TRBJ2-3	CASSALTGSRTDTQYF	TGTGCCAGCAGTGCCTTGACAGGGTCCCGCACAGATACGCAGTATTTT
once	TRBV2	.	TRBJ1-4	CASSDSVINEKLFF	TGTGCCAGCAGTGACTCGGTTATTAATGAAAAACTGTTTTTT
.	TRBV19	.	TRBJ2-1	CASSITGQNEQFF	TGTGCCAGTAGTATAACAGGGCAAAATGAGCAGTTCTTC
.	TRBV28	TRBD2	TRBJ2-2	CASSLVAGGGNTGELFF	TGTGCCAGCAGTTTGGTGGCGGGAGGGGGGAACACCGGGGAGCTGTTTTTT
.	TRBV7-6	.	TRBJ1-6	CASSLSGWNSPLHF	TGTGCCAGCAGCTTATCGGGGTGGAATTCACCCCTCCACTTT
.	TRBV28	.	TRBJ2-5	CASRTPYWETQYF	TGTGCCAGCCGGACGCCGTACTGGGAGACCCAGTACTTC
.	TRBV7-9	.	TRBJ2-7	CASSSLIYEQYF	TGTGCCAGCAGCTCCTTGATTTACGAGCAGTACTTC
.	TRBV5-6	.	TRBJ1-1	CASSRPHPGTEAFF	TGTGCCAGCAGTCGACCCCATCCTGGGACTGAAGCTTTCTTT
.	TRBV5-1	TRBD1	TRBJ2-3	CASSLEGTGPDTQYF	TGCGCCAGCAGCTTGGAGGGGACAGGGCCAGATACGCAGTATTTT
once	TRBV19	.	TRBJ1-2	CASSIRADNYGYTF	TGTGCCAGTAGTATAAGGGCAGATAACTATGGCTACACCTTC
.	TRBV6-1	.	TRBJ1-5	CASSEDGGVPQHF	TGTGCCAGCAGTGAAGACGGGGGAGTGCCCCAGCATTTT
.	TRBV5-6	.	TRBJ1-2	CASSADGGYTF	TGTGCCAGCAGCGCGGACGGTGGCTACACCTTC
.	TRBV7-2	TRBD1	TRBJ1-5	CASSLGGQGGQPQHF	TGTGCCAGCAGCTTAGGAGGACAGGGCGGTCAGCCCCAGCATTTT
.	TRBV9	.	TRBJ2-3	CASSALGGFSTDTQYF	TGTGCCAGCAGCGCGCTAGGGGGTTTTAGCACAGATACGCAGTATTTT
.	TRBV10-3	TRBD1	TRBJ1-2	CAISPEPRDRGISNYGYTF	TGTGCCATCAGTCCCGAACCCCGGGACAGGGGGATTTCTAACTATGGCTACACCTTC
few	TRBV5-4	.	TRBJ2-1	CASSLGQGTNNEQFF	TGTGCCAGCAGCTTGGGGCAGGGTACGAACAATGAGCAGTTCTTC
.	TRBV10-3	.	TRBJ2-3	CAISPGTLDTQYF	TGTGCCATCAGTCCCGGGACACTGGATACGCAGTATTTT
.	TRBV6-4	.	TRBJ2-1	CASSDGSSYNEQFF	TGTGCCAGCAGTGACGGATCATCCTACAATGAGCAGTTCTTC
.	TRBV5-5	.	TRBJ2-7	CASSLNGFYEQYF	TGTGCCAGCAGCTTGAACGGATTCTACGAGCAGTACTTC
.	TRBV20-1	.	TRBJ2-5	CSAWLLETQYF	TGCAGTGCCTGGCTGCTAGAGACCCAGTACTTC
once	TRBV6-1	.	TRBJ1-6	CASSEVGFNSPLHF	TGTGCCAGCAGTGAAGTCGGCTTTAATTCACCCCTCCACTTT
.	TRBV5-6	.	TRBJ2-3	CASSLDDRLADTQYF	TGTGCCAGCAGCTTGGATGACAGGTTGGCAGATACGCAGTATTTT
.	TRBV6-5	.	TRBJ2-7	CASSYAGGAGSYEQYF	TGTGCCAGCAGTTACGCCGGGGGCGCGGGCTCCTACGAGCAGTACTTC
.	TRBV28	.	TRBJ1-1	CASSSSGGAFF	TGTGCCAGCAGTTCCTCGGGGGGGGCTTTCTTT
.	TRBV7-2	.	TRBJ2-6	CASSDSWSGANVLTF	TGTGCCAGCAGCGATTCTTGGTCAGGGGCCAACGTCCTGACTTTC
.	TRBV7-3	.	TRBJ1-1	CASKRDPGSYTEAFF	TGTGCCAGCAAGCGGGACCCCGGGTCGTACACTGAAGCTTTCTTT
.	TRBV5-1	.	TRBJ1-3	CASRDSSGNTIYF	TGCGCCAGCAGGGACTCCTCTGGAAACACCATATATTTT
.	TRBV30	.	TRBJ2-2	CAWIGAGVTGVTNTGELFF	TGTGCCTGGATAGGGGCAGGGGTTACCGGGGTGACGAACACCGGGGAGCTGTTTTTT
.	TRBV7-7	.	TRBJ2-2	CASSANGSPNTGELFF	TGTGCCAGCAGCGCAAACGGCAGCCCGAACACCGGGGAGCTGTTTTTT
.	TRBV5-1	TRBD1	TRBJ2-5	CASSLGTGLQETQYF	TGCGCCAGCAGCTTGGGGACAGGCCTGCAAGAGACCCAGTACTTC
.	TRBV9	TRBD1	TRBJ1-4	CASSGTGGEKLFF	TGTGCCAGCTCCGGGACAGGGGGTGAAAAACTGTTTTTT
.	TRBV6-1	TRBD1	TRBJ1-1	CASSERSNRGQGTEAFF	TGTGCCAGCAGTGAACGGTCTAACAGGGGGCAAGGGACTGAAGCTTTCTTT